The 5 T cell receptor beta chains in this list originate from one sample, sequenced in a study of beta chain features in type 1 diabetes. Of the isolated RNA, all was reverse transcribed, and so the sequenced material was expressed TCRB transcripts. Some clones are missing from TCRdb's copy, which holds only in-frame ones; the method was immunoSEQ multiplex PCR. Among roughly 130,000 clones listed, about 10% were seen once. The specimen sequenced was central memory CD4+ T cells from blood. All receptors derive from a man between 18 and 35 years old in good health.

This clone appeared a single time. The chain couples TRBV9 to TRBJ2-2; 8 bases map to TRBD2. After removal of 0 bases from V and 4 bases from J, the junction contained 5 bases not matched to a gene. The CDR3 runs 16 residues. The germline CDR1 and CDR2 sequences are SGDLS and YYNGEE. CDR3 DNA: TGTGCCAGCAGCGTAGCCCAGCGGGGGAGCACCGGGGAGCTGTTTTTT. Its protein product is CASSVAQRGSTGELFF.

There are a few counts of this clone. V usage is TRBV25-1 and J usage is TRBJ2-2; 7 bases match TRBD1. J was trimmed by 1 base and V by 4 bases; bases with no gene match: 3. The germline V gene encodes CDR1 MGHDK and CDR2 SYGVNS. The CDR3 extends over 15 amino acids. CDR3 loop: CASSAPGGNTGELFF. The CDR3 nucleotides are TGTGCCAGCAGTGCGCCAGGGGGGAACACCGGGGAGCTGTTTTTT.

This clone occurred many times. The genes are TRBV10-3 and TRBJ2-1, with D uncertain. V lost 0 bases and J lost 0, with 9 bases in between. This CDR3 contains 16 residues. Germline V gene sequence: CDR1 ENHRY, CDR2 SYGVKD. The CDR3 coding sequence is TGTGCCATCAGTGAGTCTACGGTTTCCTCCTACAATGAGCAGTTCTTC. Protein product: CAISESTVSSYNEQFF.

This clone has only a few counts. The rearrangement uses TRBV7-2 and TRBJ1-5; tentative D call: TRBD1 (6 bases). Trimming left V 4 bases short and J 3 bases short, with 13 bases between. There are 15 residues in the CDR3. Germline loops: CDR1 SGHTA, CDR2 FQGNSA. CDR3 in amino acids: CASSSTGNNNQPQHF. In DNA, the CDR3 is TGTGCCAGCAGCTCTACAGGGAACAACAATCAGCCCCAGCATTTT.

CDR3 amino acids: CSVGPGTGNLEQYF. CDR3 coding DNA: TGCAGCGTTGGCCCCGGGACAGGGAATTTGGAGCAGTACTTC. The J gene is TRBJ2-7, the V gene TRBV29-1; 9 nucleotides align to TRBD1. V shed 4 bases and J 7 bases; nucleotides not matched to a gene: 11. In germline, CDR1 is SQVTM, CDR2 ANQGSEA. The CDR3 has 14 residues.